This is a list of T cell receptor beta chains from one sample in a study of CD8 T cells in ankylosing spondylitis. TCRdb itself ran the 5' RACE reads through MiXCR, one entry per CDR3 protein. Seen here are 400,000 to 450,000 distinct CDR3 sequences, about 15% observed once, and the top ten hold around 0.92%. Sequenced input: blood, either unsorted or a sorted T cell fraction (not recorded which). The receptors derive from a male donor with ankylosing spondylitis. Both conserved end residues are part of each CDR3. The D gene is left open where the match is weak. A clone size is listed for some rows: how often the clone was seen (once, few, many), or a class if it is expanded.

D gene: TRBD1; clone size: .; V gene: TRBV12-3/TRBV12-4; J gene: TRBJ2-1; CDR3 DNA: TGTGCCAGCAGTTTGGACGGGACAGCCCTTAATGAGCAGTTCTTC; CDR3 protein: CASSLDGTALNEQFF
D gene: .; clone size: .; V gene: TRBV20-1; J gene: TRBJ2-7; CDR3 DNA: TGCAGTGCTAGAGATCGACAGACATACGAGCAGTACTTC; CDR3 protein: CSARDRQTYEQYF
D gene: .; clone size: few; V gene: TRBV24-1; J gene: TRBJ2-3; CDR3 DNA: TGTGCCACCAGTGACCCGCGTGGGGGGTCCAACACAGATACGCAGTATTTT; CDR3 protein: CATSDPRGGSNTDTQYF
D gene: .; clone size: .; V gene: TRBV24-1; J gene: TRBJ2-1; CDR3 DNA: TGTGCCACCAGTGATCCCCGGGCCCAGGGGATACATGAGCAGTTCTTC; CDR3 protein: CATSDPRAQGIHEQFF
D gene: .; clone size: .; V gene: TRBV28; J gene: TRBJ2-3; CDR3 DNA: TGTGCCAGCAGTCCCTACCCTGGGGGTGCAGATACGCAGTATTTT; CDR3 protein: CASSPYPGGADTQYF
D gene: TRBD2; clone size: .; V gene: TRBV20-1; J gene: TRBJ2-1; CDR3 DNA: TGCAGTGGTATAACGGGGGGACTAGCGGGAGACCACAATGAGCAGTTCTTC; CDR3 protein: CSGITGGLAGDHNEQFF
D gene: TRBD1; clone size: many; V gene: TRBV7-9; J gene: TRBJ2-6; CDR3 DNA: TGTGCCAGCAGCCGAGGGACAGGCAACGTCCTGACTTTC; CDR3 protein: CASSRGTGNVLTF
D gene: .; clone size: .; V gene: TRBV28; J gene: TRBJ1-2; CDR3 DNA: TGTGCCAGCAGTTTAGTGACGAGTTATGGCTACACCTTC; CDR3 protein: CASSLVTSYGYTF
D gene: .; clone size: few; V gene: TRBV4-1; J gene: TRBJ2-7; CDR3 DNA: TGCGCCAGCAGCCATCCGGGACTTAGCTACGAGCAGTACTTC; CDR3 protein: CASSHPGLSYEQYF
D gene: .; clone size: many; V gene: TRBV3-1; J gene: TRBJ2-7; CDR3 DNA: TGTGCCAGCAGCCAAGGAGGTGCACACGAGCAGTACTTC; CDR3 protein: CASSQGGAHEQYF
D gene: .; clone size: few; V gene: TRBV20-1; J gene: TRBJ1-3; CDR3 DNA: TGCAGTGCTAGGGGCCCCGCAGGAGGAAACACCATATATTTT; CDR3 protein: CSARGPAGGNTIYF
D gene: .; clone size: few; V gene: TRBV20-1; J gene: TRBJ1-1; CDR3 DNA: TGCAGTGCTAGAGTCAGGGTATCCCTGAACACTGAAGCTTTCTTT; CDR3 protein: CSARVRVSLNTEAFF
D gene: TRBD1; clone size: few; V gene: TRBV29-1; J gene: TRBJ1-2; CDR3 DNA: TGCAGCGTTACCAGCCCCGGGACAGGGGACTATGGCTACACCTTC; CDR3 protein: CSVTSPGTGDYGYTF
D gene: TRBD1; clone size: .; V gene: TRBV6-5; J gene: TRBJ1-1; CDR3 DNA: TGTGCCAGCAGTTACTCGGCAGGGGGTGCAGGGAACACTGAAGCTTTCTTT; CDR3 protein: CASSYSAGGAGNTEAFF
D gene: TRBD1; clone size: many; V gene: TRBV12-3/TRBV12-4; J gene: TRBJ1-1; CDR3 DNA: TGTGCCAGCAGCCGACAGGGGAACACTGAAGCTTTCTTT; CDR3 protein: CASSRQGNTEAFF
D gene: TRBD1; clone size: few; V gene: TRBV3-1; J gene: TRBJ1-5; CDR3 DNA: TGTGCCAGCAGCCAAGACCTTAGGACAGGGGCAAATCAGCCCCAGCATTTT; CDR3 protein: CASSQDLRTGANQPQHF
D gene: .; clone size: few; V gene: TRBV20-1; J gene: TRBJ2-1; CDR3 DNA: TGCAGTGCTTCAAAGCGGTTAACTTACAATGAGCAGTTCTTC; CDR3 protein: CSASKRLTYNEQFF
D gene: .; clone size: .; V gene: TRBV28; J gene: TRBJ2-7; CDR3 DNA: TGTGCCAGCGAGGGGAGAAGCGCCGAGCAGTACTTC; CDR3 protein: CASEGRSAEQYF
D gene: TRBD2; clone size: few; V gene: TRBV5-1; J gene: TRBJ2-5; CDR3 DNA: TGCGCCAGCAGCTTGGGATCCAGCGGGGGCCAAGAGACCCAGTACTTC; CDR3 protein: CASSLGSSGGQETQYF
D gene: TRBD1; clone size: .; V gene: TRBV19; J gene: TRBJ1-1; CDR3 DNA: TGTGCCAGTACCTACAGGGGCATGAACACTGAAGCTTTCTTT; CDR3 protein: CASTYRGMNTEAFF
D gene: TRBD1; clone size: few; V gene: TRBV20-1; J gene: TRBJ1-6; CDR3 DNA: TGCAGTGCTGGGACAGAAACATATAATTCACCCCTCCACTTT; CDR3 protein: CSAGTETYNSPLHF
D gene: TRBD2; clone size: .; V gene: TRBV20-1; J gene: TRBJ2-7; CDR3 DNA: TGCAGTGCTCACCAGAAAGCGGGAGCTAACCTGTACGAGCAGTACTTC; CDR3 protein: CSAHQKAGANLYEQYF
D gene: .; clone size: few; V gene: TRBV7-3; J gene: TRBJ2-1; CDR3 DNA: TGTGCCAGCAGCCCCCCAACCGGGACTTCCAGGGGGGATGAGCAGTTCTTC; CDR3 protein: CASSPPTGTSRGDEQFF
D gene: .; clone size: .; V gene: TRBV2; J gene: TRBJ1-5; CDR3 DNA: TGTGCCAGCAGTGAGACTCCTGGTCACGAGCCCCAGCATTTT; CDR3 protein: CASSETPGHEPQHF
D gene: .; clone size: .; V gene: TRBV5-1; J gene: TRBJ2-1; CDR3 DNA: TGCGCCAGCAGCTTGGTGGTAAAACCCGCGAGCGATGAGCAGTTCTTC; CDR3 protein: CASSLVVKPASDEQFF
D gene: .; clone size: .; V gene: TRBV5-1; J gene: TRBJ2-7; CDR3 DNA: TGCGCCAGCAGCTTGGAAGGGGCCGAGCAGTACTTC; CDR3 protein: CASSLEGAEQYF
D gene: .; clone size: .; V gene: TRBV5-1; J gene: TRBJ2-7; CDR3 DNA: TGCGCCAGCAGCTTGGTGGCCAGAAGCTCCTACGAGCAGTACTTC; CDR3 protein: CASSLVARSSYEQYF
D gene: .; clone size: .; V gene: TRBV6-1; J gene: TRBJ2-4; CDR3 DNA: TGTGCCAGCAGAAGCGTTTTGGGCGGCATTGGGCGCATTCAGTACTTC; CDR3 protein: CASRSVLGGIGRIQYF
D gene: .; clone size: few; V gene: TRBV4-2; J gene: TRBJ2-1; CDR3 DNA: TGTGCCAGCAGCAGCTTGGGGGGGGCATCCTACAATGAGCAGTTCTTC; CDR3 protein: CASSSLGGASYNEQFF
D gene: .; clone size: few; V gene: TRBV19; J gene: TRBJ1-1; CDR3 DNA: TGTGCCAGTAGTCGGAGGGGCGCGTGGGAAGCTTTCTTT; CDR3 protein: CASSRRGAWEAFF
D gene: .; clone size: many; V gene: TRBV7-3; J gene: TRBJ2-3; CDR3 DNA: TGTGCCAGCAGCTTGACCCCTAGCACAGATACGCAGTATTTT; CDR3 protein: CASSLTPSTDTQYF
D gene: TRBD1; clone size: few; V gene: TRBV12-3/TRBV12-4; J gene: TRBJ2-1; CDR3 DNA: TGTGCCAGCAGCCCCCTTGGGGGACAGGGGGCGTGGGAGCAGTTCTTC; CDR3 protein: CASSPLGGQGAWEQFF
D gene: TRBD1; clone size: .; V gene: TRBV20-1; J gene: TRBJ1-1; CDR3 DNA: TGCAGTGCTAGAGATTGGGGACAGGCGAACACTGAAGCTTTCTTT; CDR3 protein: CSARDWGQANTEAFF
D gene: TRBD1; clone size: .; V gene: TRBV29-1; J gene: TRBJ1-1; CDR3 DNA: TGCAGCGTTGTAACAGGGGGGCCGGCTTTCTTT; CDR3 protein: CSVVTGGPAFF
D gene: TRBD1; clone size: .; V gene: TRBV20-1; J gene: TRBJ2-5; CDR3 DNA: TGCAGTGCTAGAGGGCAGGGGGCCGGTCGGGAGACCCAGTACTTC; CDR3 protein: CSARGQGAGRETQYF
D gene: .; clone size: few; V gene: TRBV12-3/TRBV12-4; J gene: TRBJ1-1; CDR3 DNA: TGTGCCAGCAGAAAAATCATGAACACTGAAGCTTTCTTT; CDR3 protein: CASRKIMNTEAFF